Sequencing of this T cell receptor beta chain was carried out in a study of T cell changes during pregnancy in multiple sclerosis. V was cut by 7 bases and J by 1 base, with 10 bases left in between. This CDR3 spans 14 amino acids. Germline assignment: CDR1 SNHLY and CDR2 FYNNEI. Assay: immunoSEQ multiplex PCR; the TCRdb copy retains only in-frame clones and omits some. This table has 50,000 to 75,000 clones, 75% to 95% appearing once. The clonotype originates from a female donor in good health, enrolled as a control in a pregnancy study. Sequencing used peripheral blood, obtained in the third trimester of pregnancy. This chain links TRBV2 with TRBJ2-2; D remains ambiguous. Here the CDR3 reads CASKERQNTGELFF. Here the CDR3 DNA reads TGTGCCAGCAAAGAAAGACAGAACACCGGGGAGCTGTTTTTT. The variable domain in full, completed from reference TRBV2 and TRBJ2-2, reads EPEVTQTPSHQVTQMGQEVILRCVPISNHLYFYWYRQILGQKVEFLVSFYNNEISEKSEIFDDQFSVERPDGSNFTLKIRSTKLEDSAMYFCASKERQNTGELFFGEGSRLTVL.